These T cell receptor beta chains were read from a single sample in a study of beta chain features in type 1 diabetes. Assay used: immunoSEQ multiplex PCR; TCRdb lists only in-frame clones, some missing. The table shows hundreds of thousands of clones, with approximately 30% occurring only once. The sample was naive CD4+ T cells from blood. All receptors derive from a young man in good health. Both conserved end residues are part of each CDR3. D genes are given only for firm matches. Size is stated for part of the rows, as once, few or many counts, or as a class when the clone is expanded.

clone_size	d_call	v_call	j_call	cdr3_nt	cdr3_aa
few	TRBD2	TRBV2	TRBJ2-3	TGTGCCAGCAGCCCGTGGCGGGAGGGGGTAGATACGCAGTATTTT	CASSPWREGVDTQYF
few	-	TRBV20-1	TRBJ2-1	TGCAGTGCTACCCGGAATGAGCAGTTCTTC	CSATRNEQFF
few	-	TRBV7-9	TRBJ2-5	TGTGCCAGCGCCCATGCCCAGATGTACCAAGAGACCCAGTACTTC	CASAHAQMYQETQYF
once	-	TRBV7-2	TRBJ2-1	TGTGCCAGCAGCTTAGTAAGCGGGTCCCTTTACAATGAGCAGTTCTTC	CASSLVSGSLYNEQFF
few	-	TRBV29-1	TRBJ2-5	TGCAGCGTTATAGTGTCGCCTCAAGAGACCCAGTACTTC	CSVIVSPQETQYF
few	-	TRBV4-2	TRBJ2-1	TGTGCCAGCAGCCCCTTTGGGGTAAAGAGCTCCTACAATGAGCAGTTCTTC	CASSPFGVKSSYNEQFF
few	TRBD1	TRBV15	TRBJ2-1	TGTGCCACCAGCAGCCATCGGACAGGGGGCTGGTACAATGAGCAGTTCTTC	CATSSHRTGGWYNEQFF
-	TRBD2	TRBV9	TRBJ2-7	TGTGCCAGCAGCCGTTCCGCTGGCACTAGCGGGACTCCCTACGAGCAGTACTTC	CASSRSAGTSGTPYEQYF
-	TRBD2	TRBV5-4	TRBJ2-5	TGTGCCAGCAGCAGAGGACTAGCTCAGCAAGAGACCCAGTACTTC	CASSRGLAQQETQYF
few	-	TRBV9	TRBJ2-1	TGTGCCAGCAGCGCCAGAGCGGACAATGAGCAGTTCTTC	CASSARADNEQFF
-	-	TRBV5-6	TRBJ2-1	TGTGCCAGCAGCTTGGGTCGCTGGGGTGAGCAGTTCTTC	CASSLGRWGEQFF
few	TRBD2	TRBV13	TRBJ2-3	TGTGCCAGCAGCTTAGCACCTAGCGGGAGAAAGGATACGCAGTATTTT	CASSLAPSGRKDTQYF